Below are 30 T cell receptor beta chains sequenced from a single sample in a study of tumor and adjacent non-tumor tissue in lung cancer. RNA was extracted from bulk tissue without any cell sorting. The normal lung tissue was taken more than 3 cm from the tumor edge. Three rounds of nested PCR, following a modified ARM-PCR protocol, produced the TCRbeta library. TCRdb itself ran the multiplex PCR reads through MiXCR, one entry per CDR3 protein. Here the sample spans approximately 120,000 distinct CDR3 sequences, around 57% being singletons. Specimen: distant non-tumor lung tissue. These receptors came from a man in his fifties or sixties with non-small cell lung cancer.

This clonotype was seen many times. V is TRBV28 and J is TRBJ1-5; TRBD1 is a possible D gene (6 bases). The V gene lost 6 bases and the J gene lost 1 base, with 16 bases spanning the gap. In germline, CDR1 is MDHEN, CDR2 SYDVKM. The CDR3 runs 16 residues. This CDR3 reads CASRTEGGSSNQPQHF. CDR3 sequence (DNA): TGTGCCAGCAGAACCGAAGGGGGTTCGAGCAATCAGCCCCAGCATTTT. The complete variable domain, with remaining parts taken from reference TRBV28 and TRBJ1-5, reads DVKVTQSSRYLVKRTGEKVFLECVQDMDHENMFWYRQDPGLGLRLIYFSYDVKMKEKGDIPEGYSVSREKKERFSLILESASTNQTSMYLCASRTEGGSSNQPQHFGDGTRLSIL.

This clonotype was counted ten times or more. The chain has TRBV20-1 and TRBJ1-4, with 8 bases fitting TRBD1. The CDR3 is 11 residues long. The V segment lost 6 bases and the J segment 12 bases; nucleotides outside the gene matches: 6. Germline lookup yields CDR1 DFQATT and CDR2 SNEGSKA (reference sequence). The CDR3 protein is CSATLDRELFF. The CDR3 coding sequence is TGCAGTGCCACCTTGGACAGGGAACTGTTTTTT.

The table lists this clonotype with a few counts. The rearrangement uses TRBV5-1 and TRBJ1-1; D is unclear. The CDR3 has 11 residues. Germline V lookup: CDR1 SGHRS, CDR2 YFSETQ. V lost 4 bases and J lost 8, with 9 bases in between. The CDR3 bases are TGCGCCAGCAGCCGGGGTGGGGAAGCTTTCTTT. Translated: CASSRGGEAFF.

As regards this clonotype: A clone one base away is much larger, so this may be a read error. This rearrangement joins TRBV28 to TRBJ1-6; TRBD1 is a possible D gene (5 bases). The CDR3 loop spans 14 amino acids. Looked up from germline, CDR1 is MDHEN and CDR2 is SYDVKM. In nucleotides, the CDR3 is TGTGCCAGCAGTTTGGCGACAGACTATTCACCCCTCCAGTTT. It is translated as CASSLATDYSPLQF.

V and J are TRBV4-2 and TRBJ2-7, with D perhaps assigned TRBD1 or TRBD2 (5 bases each). Trimming removed 3 bases at V and 9 bases at J, with 15 bases between. CDR3 length: 13 amino acids. The germline V gene encodes CDR1 LGHNA and CDR2 YNFKEQ. CDR3 DNA: TGTGCCAGCAGCCAGGATCGGGGCCGCGTGCAGTACTTC. Protein: CASSQDRGRVQYF.

On this clonotype itself: Without the conserved terminal phenylalanine or tryptophan, this CDR3 likely stems from a read error. The chain joins TRBV20-1 to TRBJ1-2, with D unclear. The CDR3 is 15 residues long. Germline assignment: CDR1 DFQATT and CDR2 SNEGSKA (reference sequence). V dropped 0 bases and J dropped 0 bases, with 11 bases sitting between them. The CDR3 sequence is CSARDRARANYGYTL. The CDR3 DNA follows: TGCAGTGCTAGAGATCGAGCCAGAGCTAACTATGGCTACACCCTC.

As for this clonotype: Just one base apart from a much larger clone, this may be a read error. The chain uses TRBV20-1 and TRBJ2-3, with TRBD2 identical over 7 bases. The ends lost 0 bases at V and 1 base at J; junction bases unmatched: 4. CDR1 is DFQATT, CDR2 SNEGSKA, per germline (reference sequence). The CDR3 has 15 amino acids. Written as DNA, the CDR3 is TGCAGTGCTAGAGATAGCGGGTTGTGCACAGATACGCAGTATTTT. Translating gives CSARDSGLCTDTQYF.

The chain links TRBV6-5 to TRBJ2-7; no firm D call. Trimming took 6 bases from V and 4 from J, leaving 16 bases between them. CDR3 length: 14 residues. The V gene's germline CDR1 is MNHEY and CDR2 SVGAGI. CDR3 amino acids: CASSYDGVEYEQYF. DNA of the CDR3: TGTGCCAGCAGCTACGATGGGGTCGAGTACGAGCAGTACTTC.

Regarding this clonotype: One end of the junction does not line up with germline, which may come from a read error. The V and J genes are TRBV12-3 or TRBV12-4 and TRBJ2-2, with D possibly matching TRBD2 (6 bases). This CDR3 has 12 amino acids. The CDR3: CASSRNTRELFF. The CDR3, as DNA: TGTGCCAGCAGCCGGAACACCCGGGAGCTCTTTTTT.

This clonotype was picked up many times. The CDR3 DNA follows: TGTGCCAGCAGTTCGGGACAACGGACTAGCGGGATAGATACGCAGTATTTT. Protein: CASSSGQRTSGIDTQYF. This chain joins TRBV6-2 or TRBV6-3 and TRBJ2-3; 12 bases are shared with TRBD2. The CDR3 sequence is 17 residues long. The V and J ends lost 4 bases and 5 bases, in that order; junction bases with no gene match: 10. Germline V lookup: CDR1 MNHEY, CDR2 SVGEGT.

By share of the sample, this clonotype is medium-sized (0.01 to 0.1%). CDR3 in amino acids: CSVQLRYEQYF. CDR3 DNA: TGCAGCGTTCAGCTCCGCTACGAGCAGTACTTC. The chain uses TRBV29-1 and TRBJ2-7; D is ambiguous. Trimming cost V 5 bases and J 3 bases, with 8 bases left between them. The CDR3 has 11 amino acids. Germline CDR1 is SQVTM and CDR2 is ANQGSEA.

The rearrangement links TRBV11-3 to TRBJ2-3; 7 bases map to TRBD1. The CDR3 loop spans 15 amino acids. Per the germline V gene, CDR1 is SGHNT and CDR2 is YENEEA. V trimming: 2 bases; J trimming: 6 bases; junction bases outside the gene matches: 8. The CDR3 sequence is CASSLKKDRADTQYF. The CDR3 DNA sequence: TGTGCCAGCAGCTTAAAGAAAGACAGGGCGGATACGCAGTATTTT.

For this clonotype: This may stem from a read error, because a much larger clone lies one nucleotide away. The chain has TRBV12-5 and TRBJ1-5; tentatively, D is TRBD1 (5 bases). The CDR3 consists of 14 residues. CDR1 and CDR2 (germline): LGHNT, FRNRAP. Trimming took off 6 bases at V and 3 bases at J, with 12 bases between the two ends. The CDR3 sequence is CASGPDNINQPQHF. The CDR3, as DNA: TGTGCTAGTGGCCCGGACAACATCAATCAGCCCCAGCATTTT.

To note about this clonotype: A much larger clonotype is one base distant, so this may be a read error. This chain's CDR3 is CASSLVAGIPGETQYF. The DNA for the CDR3 is TGCGCCAGCAGCTTGGTGGCGGGAATACCAGGGGAGACCCAGTACTTC. The chain employs TRBV5-1 and TRBJ2-5; D possibly corresponds to TRBD2 (6 bases). The CDR3 spans 16 residues. V was clipped by 0 bases and J by 5 bases, with 17 bases between them. Germline CDR1 and CDR2: SGHRS and YFSETQ. Looking up the rest from reference TRBV5-1 and TRBJ2-5 gives the full variable domain: KAGVTQTPRYLIKTRGQQVTLSCSPISGHRSVSWYQQTPGQGLQFLFEYFSETQRNKGNFPGRFSGRQFSNSRSEMNVSTLELGDSALYLCASSLVAGIPGETQYFGPGTRLLVL.

Notes on this clonotype: A much more abundant neighbour one base away suggests this may be a read error. V is TRBV5-4 and J is TRBJ2-2; D not certain. V shed 4 bases and J shed 0 bases, with 13 bases lying between them. The CDR3 is made up of 16 amino acids. The V gene's germline CDR1 is SGHNT and CDR2 YYREEE (reference sequence). This CDR3 is CASSVRRPTNTGELFF. The CDR3 region has the DNA TGTGCCAGCAGCGTTCGCAGACCGACGAACACCGGGGAGCTGTTTTTT.

On this clonotype itself: This sequence may be a read error, since a much larger clone differs from it by one base. The chain is built from TRBV10-3 and TRBJ2-1, with D possibly being TRBD2 (7 bases). CDR3 length: 14 residues. V dropped 4 bases and J dropped 9 bases, with 16 bases sitting between them. Germline CDR1 is ENHRY and CDR2 is SYGVKD. The CDR3 here is CAISGVGRGSEQFF. The CDR3 DNA sequence: TGTGCCATCAGTGGGGTAGGGAGGGGGAGTGAGCAGTTCTTC.

The chain recombines TRBV4-2 with TRBJ2-3, with a possible D match to TRBD1 (6 bases). The V and J ends lost 4 bases and 0 bases respectively, with 11 bases between them. The CDR3 loop spans 15 amino acids. Germline V gene sequence: CDR1 LGHNA, CDR2 YNFKEQ. In nucleotides, the CDR3 is TGTGCCAGCAGCCCCAGGACAGTCAGCACAGATACGCAGTATTTT. This sequence encodes CASSPRTVSTDTQYF.

Worth noting for this clonotype: Germline is not matched at one junction end, which may reflect a read error. The chain is built from TRBV4-1 and TRBJ1-1; D gene ambiguous. Germline assignment: CDR1 MGHRA and CDR2 YSYEKL. The CDR3 runs 14 residues. As DNA, the CDR3 is TGCGCCAGCAGCCAATTGGGGATGAACACCGAAGCTTTCTTT. Translated, it gives CASSQLGMNTEAFF.

In regard to this clonotype: Just one base apart from a much larger clone, this may be a read error. V is TRBV6-5 and J is TRBJ2-1, with no clear D. The CDR3 consists of 13 residues. The germline gives CDR1 MNHEY, CDR2 SVGAGI. CDR3 protein: CVSRSFSFNEQFF. Here the CDR3 DNA reads TGTGTCAGCCGGTCGTTCTCTTTCAATGAGCAGTTCTTC.

The chain employs TRBV12-5 and TRBJ2-1; tentatively, D is TRBD2 (5 bases). V was trimmed by 7 bases and J by 7 bases, leaving 14 bases between them. Germline loops: CDR1 LGHNT, CDR2 FRNRAP. The CDR3 sequence is 13 residues long. In DNA, the CDR3 is TGTGCTAGTGTCTACGGGATTAGAAATGAGCAGTTCTTC. Its protein is CASVYGIRNEQFF.

A remark on this clonotype: One junction end does not reproduce the germline sequence, and a read error may be involved. The V and J genes are TRBV6-5 and TRBJ1-1; D remains ambiguous. The CDR3 is made up of 12 amino acids. In germline, CDR1 is MNHEY, CDR2 SVGAGI. CDR3 loop: CVSSHSNTEAFF. The CDR3 DNA reads as TGTGTCAGCAGTCATTCGAACACTGAAGCTTTCTTT.

This clonotype was observed a few times. The genes are TRBV7-9 and TRBJ1-1; 8 bases are shared with TRBD1. The V and J ends lost 4 bases and 4 bases, in that order; junction bases with no gene match: 8. This CDR3 has 15 amino acids. Per the germline V gene, CDR1 is SEHNR and CDR2 is FQNEAQ (reference sequence). In DNA form, the CDR3 reads TGTGCCAGCAGCTCCGACAGGGGACGTAGCACTGAAGCTTTCTTT. The encoded protein is CASSSDRGRSTEAFF.

This clonotype was counted at least ten times. This chain links TRBV7-9 with TRBJ2-7; 9 bases fit TRBD1. The J segment lost 2 bases and the V segment lost 5 bases, leaving 7 bases of the junction unmatched. The germline V gene encodes CDR1 SEHNR and CDR2 FQNEAQ (reference sequence). The CDR3 loop spans 15 amino acids. As DNA, the CDR3 is TGTGCCAGCAGCGGAGGACAGGGGTATACCTACGAGCAGTACTTC. It translates to CASSGGQGYTYEQYF.

A word on this clonotype: The CDR3 ends on some other residue instead of the conserved phenylalanine or tryptophan, so this is likely a read error. V usage is TRBV7-8 and J usage is TRBJ1-1; 8 positions agree with TRBD1. This CDR3 comprises 16 residues. Germline V gives CDR1 SGHVS, CDR2 FQNEAQ. The CDR3 region is CASSSIWTGRNTEAFI. The CDR3 nucleotides read TGTGCCAGCAGCTCCATATGGACAGGGAGGAACACTGAGGCTTTCATT.

With regard to this clonotype: An end of the junction does not agree with germline; a read error may underlie this. The J gene is TRBJ2-1, the V gene TRBV11-2; 12 bases are a match to TRBD1. The CDR3 is 14 residues long. The germline V gene has CDR1 SGHAT and CDR2 FQNNGV. CDR3 loop: CASSRDRGHNEQFF. CDR3 in DNA: TGTGCCAGCAGCCGGGACAGGGGGCACAATGAGCAATTCTTC.

A word on this clonotype: A junction end diverges from the germline sequence, so it may reflect a read error. The chain has TRBV12-3 or TRBV12-4 and TRBJ2-7; maybe TRBD2 (7 bases). The length of the CDR3 is 14 residues. The DNA for the CDR3 is TGTGTCAGCCGCTGGGGGCTATCGGGAGGCGAGCAGTACTTC. It translates to CVSRWGLSGGEQYF.

As for this clonotype: Relative to the germline gene, one junction end is altered; a read error may explain this. The V and J genes are TRBV4-1 and TRBJ2-7, with 7 bases identical to TRBD1. CDR1 and CDR2 from the germline V gene are MGHRA and YSYEKL. There are 12 residues in the CDR3. Here the CDR3 reads CAISQGGNTQYF. CDR3 in DNA: TGCGCCATCAGCCAAGGGGGCAACACTCAGTACTTC.

The table lists this clonotype with many counts. The V gene is TRBV6-5, the J gene TRBJ2-1, with no clear D. V was pared by 5 bases and J by 10 bases, with 18 bases between. Germline assignment: CDR1 MNHEY and CDR2 SVGAGI. The CDR3 length is 14 residues. This CDR3 is CASSPEGTQEEQFF. The CDR3 nucleotides read TGTGCCAGCAGTCCAGAAGGTACTCAGGAAGAGCAGTTCTTC.

About this clonotype: Possible read error: a much larger clone is one base away. V is TRBV5-1 and J is TRBJ2-2; D uncertain. Between the trimmed V and J ends, which lost 0 bases and 1 base, there was a span of 7 bases. Germline V lookup: CDR1 SGHRS, CDR2 YFSETQ. The CDR3 covers 15 residues. CDR3 in amino acids: CASSLEYRNTGELFF. The CDR3 DNA reads as TGCGCCAGCAGCTTGGAATATCGGAACACCGGGGAGCTGTTTTTT.

Concerning this clonotype itself: One junction end does not reproduce the germline sequence, and a read error may be involved. The chain combines TRBV11-3 with TRBJ2-7, with D possibly being TRBD2 (6 bases). The CDR3 has 14 amino acids. Germline V gene sequence: CDR1 SGHNT, CDR2 YENEEA. The CDR3 DNA reads TGCGCCAGCAGCTTGGGGCTAGCGTCGGGGGTGCAGTACTTC. It specifies CASSLGLASGVQYF.